This is a list of T cell receptor beta chains from one sample in a study of T cell repertoires in cytomegalovirus infection. TCRdb redid the calling of the reads with MiXCR, one entry per CDR3 protein. The sample consists of some 600,000 distinct CDR3 sequences, 20% to 30% of them appearing once. Sequenced: CD8+ T cells from PBMCs. These receptors all come from a human donor in good health (CMV status not recorded). Some clones in this sample may be carry-over from other donors' samples. Both conserved end residues are part of each CDR3. The D gene is left open where the match is weak. Expanded clones are given a class, and other clones once, few, many or no size at all.

clone_size j_call cdr3_length d_call v_call cdr3_aa
NA TRBJ2-3 17 TRBD1 TRBV5-1 CASSFPGQGSGTDTQYF
NA TRBJ2-1 12 NA TRBV6-5 CAVSPAYNEQFF
NA TRBJ2-1 15 NA TRBV5-1 CASSLFSGPYNEQFF
NA TRBJ2-1 17 TRBD2 TRBV6-6 CASSYSAAGGVNNEQFF
NA TRBJ2-1 12 NA TRBV10-3 CAINGDGSEQFF
many TRBJ2-2 14 NA TRBV12-3/TRBV12-4 CASSPRVATGELFF
many TRBJ2-7 13 TRBD1 TRBV7-9 CASSRTGAYEQYF
many TRBJ1-1 14 NA TRBV7-2 CASSFMDTYTEAFF
NA TRBJ2-1 14 NA TRBV28 CASTQGIAYNEQFF
few TRBJ1-2 13 TRBD1 TRBV5-5 CASSWDRLAGYTF
NA TRBJ2-1 16 TRBD2 TRBV9 CASSVVAGGHYNEQFF
NA TRBJ1-2 14 NA TRBV20-1 CSAWDFSNSNGYTF
NA TRBJ1-4 15 NA TRBV20-1 CSASYGRELELELFF
NA TRBJ2-1 16 NA TRBV27 CASSSGLGLARHEQFF
NA TRBJ2-1 15 NA TRBV7-9 CASSLGGPVENEQFF
many TRBJ1-1 15 NA TRBV7-8 CASSSPGEANTEAFF
few TRBJ1-2 18 NA TRBV7-9 CASSPQRVLDFSNYGYTF
NA TRBJ1-6 12 NA TRBV6-8 CASSRRVSPLHF
NA TRBJ1-2 13 NA TRBV12-3/TRBV12-4 CATLGPPNYGYTF